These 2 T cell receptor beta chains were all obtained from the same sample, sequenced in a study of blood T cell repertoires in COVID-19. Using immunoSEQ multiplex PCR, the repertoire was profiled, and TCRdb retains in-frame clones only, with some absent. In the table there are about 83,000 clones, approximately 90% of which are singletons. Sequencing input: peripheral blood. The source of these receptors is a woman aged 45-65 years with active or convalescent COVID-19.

CDR3 loop: CASSRGRGGGDTQYF. Written as DNA, the CDR3 is TGTGCCAGCAGCAGAGGACGTGGAGGAGGAGATACGCAGTATTTT. The rearrangement joins TRBV7-3 to TRBJ2-3; tentative D call: TRBD2 (5 bases). The CDR3 has 15 amino acids. V was trimmed by 5 bases and J by 5 bases, leaving 17 bases between them. Germline lookup yields CDR1 SGHTA and CDR2 FQGTGA.

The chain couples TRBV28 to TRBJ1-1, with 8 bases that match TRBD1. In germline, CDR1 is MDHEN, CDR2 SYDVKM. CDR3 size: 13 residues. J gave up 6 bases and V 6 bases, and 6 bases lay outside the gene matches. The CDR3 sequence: CASRLIQGAEAFF. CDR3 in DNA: TGTGCCAGCAGACTAATACAGGGGGCTGAAGCTTTCTTT.